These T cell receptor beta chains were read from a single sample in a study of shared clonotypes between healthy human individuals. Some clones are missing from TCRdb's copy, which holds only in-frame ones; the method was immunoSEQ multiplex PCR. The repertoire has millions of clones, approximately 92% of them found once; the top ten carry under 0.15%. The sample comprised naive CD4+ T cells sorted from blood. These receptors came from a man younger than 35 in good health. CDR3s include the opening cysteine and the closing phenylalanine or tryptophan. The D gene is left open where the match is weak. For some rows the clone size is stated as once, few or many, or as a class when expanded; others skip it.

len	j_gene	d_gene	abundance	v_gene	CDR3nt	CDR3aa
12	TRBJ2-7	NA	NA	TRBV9	TGTGCCAGCAGCGTGGATTACTACGAGCAGTACTTC	CASSVDYYEQYF
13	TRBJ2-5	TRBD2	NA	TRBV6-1	TGTGCCAGCAGTGAAGTCGGGAGGGCGACCCAGTACTTC	CASSEVGRATQYF
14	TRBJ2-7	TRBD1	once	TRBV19	TGTGCCAGTAGTATAGGGCAGGGGGCGGACGAGCAGTACTTC	CASSIGQGADEQYF
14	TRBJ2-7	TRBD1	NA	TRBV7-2	TGTGCCAGCAGCTTAGAGGGACAGGGAAGCGAGCAGTACTTC	CASSLEGQGSEQYF
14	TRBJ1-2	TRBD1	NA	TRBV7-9	TGTGCCAGCAGCTTACAGGGGGCGAATTACGGCTACACCTTC	CASSLQGANYGYTF
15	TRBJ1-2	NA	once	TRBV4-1	TGCGCCAGCAGCCACGCGGACCAGGACAGCGGAGGCTACACCTTC	CASSHADQDSGGYTF
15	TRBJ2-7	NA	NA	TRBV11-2	TGTGCCAGCAGCTTAGGTTTCCAGGCTTTGGGCGAGCAGTACTTC	CASSLGFQALGEQYF
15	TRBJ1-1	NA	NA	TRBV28	TGTGCCAGCAGTTTAATCGGGGGGACTCTCACTGAAGCTTTCTTT	CASSLIGGTLTEAFF
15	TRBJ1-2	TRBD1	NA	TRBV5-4	TGTGCCAGCAGCGGGGGGACAGCTGAAGGCTATGGCTACACCTTC	CASSGGTAEGYGYTF
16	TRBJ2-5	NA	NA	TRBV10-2	TGCGCCAGCAGTGCCCGGGAACAGAGCTTCTGGGAGACCCAGTACTTC	CASSAREQSFWETQYF
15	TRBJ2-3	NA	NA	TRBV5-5	TGTGCCAGCAGCTTGGTAGCAGGGGGCACAGATACGCAGTATTTT	CASSLVAGGTDTQYF
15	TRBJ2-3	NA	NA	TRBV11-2	TGTGCCAGCAGCTTAGACGGGAGTAATGGAGATACGCAGTATTTT	CASSLDGSNGDTQYF
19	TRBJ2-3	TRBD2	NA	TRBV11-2	TGTGCCAGCAGCTTAGGGTGGTTTACGGGGGGGTCGACCACAGATACGCAGTATTTT	CASSLGWFTGGSTTDTQYF
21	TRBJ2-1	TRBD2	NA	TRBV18	TGTGCCAGCTCTCATACCCCGGGACTAGCGGGGGGGATATACTCCTACAATGAGCAGTTCTTC	CASSHTPGLAGGIYSYNEQFF
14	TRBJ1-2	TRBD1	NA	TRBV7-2	TGTGCCAGCAGACATCGGGACAGTAACTATGGCTACACCTTC	CASRHRDSNYGYTF
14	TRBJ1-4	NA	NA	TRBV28	TGTGCCAGCAGTCTAGGAGGATTTAATGAAAAACTGTTTTTT	CASSLGGFNEKLFF
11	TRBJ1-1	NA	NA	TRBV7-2	TGTGCCAGCAGCTTAAGTCTGCTAGCTTTCTTT	CASSLSLLAFF
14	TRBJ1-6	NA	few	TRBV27	TGTGCCAGCCGTCTGGGCTCCTATAATTCACCCCTCCACTTT	CASRLGSYNSPLHF
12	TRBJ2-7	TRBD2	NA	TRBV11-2	TGTGCCAGCAGCTTAGAAGCTAGCGGGAGACTTTTC	CASSLEASGRLF
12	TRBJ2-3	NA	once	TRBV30	TGTGCCTGGAGTAAATCAGTTGGTACGCAGTATTTT	CAWSKSVGTQYF
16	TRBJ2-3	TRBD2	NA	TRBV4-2	TGTGCCAGCAGCCGAGGAGGACTAGCGGGGGTACATACGCAGTATTTT	CASSRGGLAGVHTQYF
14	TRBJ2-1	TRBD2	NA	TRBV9	TGTGCCAGCAGTGGCGGGACTAGCTGGAATGAGCAGTTCTTC	CASSGGTSWNEQFF
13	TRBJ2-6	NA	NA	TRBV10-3	TGTGCCATCAGCGAATGGGAATTTAACGTCCTGACTTTC	CAISEWEFNVLTF
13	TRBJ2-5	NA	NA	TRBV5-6	TGTGCCAGCAGCTTAAGCTGGGAAGAGACCCAGTACTTC	CASSLSWEETQYF
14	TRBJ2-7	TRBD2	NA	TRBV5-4	TGTGCCAGCAGCTCTTATAGCGGGACCTACGAGCAGTACTTC	CASSSYSGTYEQYF
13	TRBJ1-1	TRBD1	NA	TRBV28	TGTGCCAGCACCGGGACAGGGAACACTGAAGCTTTCTTT	CASTGTGNTEAFF
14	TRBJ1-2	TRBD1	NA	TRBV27	TGTGCCAGCAGTACAGGACAGGGCAACTATGGCTACACCTTC	CASSTGQGNYGYTF
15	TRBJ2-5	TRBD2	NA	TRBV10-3	TGTGCCATCAGTGAGTCCACAAGCGGGGCAGAGACCCAGTACTTC	CAISESTSGAETQYF
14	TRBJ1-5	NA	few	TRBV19	TGTGCCAGTAGTATATCAGGGAACAATCAGCCCCAGCATTTT	CASSISGNNQPQHF
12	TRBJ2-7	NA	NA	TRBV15	TGTGCCACCAGCAGAGATTTGGGCGAGCAGTACTTC	CATSRDLGEQYF
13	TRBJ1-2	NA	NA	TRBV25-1	TGTGCCAGCAGAGGTAATGAGGGAGCTGGCTACACCTTC	CASRGNEGAGYTF
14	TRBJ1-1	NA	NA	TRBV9	TGTGCCAGCAGCCTCGGGACGGTGAACACTGAAGCTTTCTTT	CASSLGTVNTEAFF
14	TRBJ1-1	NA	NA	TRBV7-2	TGTGCCAGCAGCTCAGACAGGATGAACACTGAAGCTTTCTTT	CASSSDRMNTEAFF
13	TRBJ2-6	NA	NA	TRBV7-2	TGTGCCAGCAGCCCTCAAGGGGCCAACGTCCTGACTTTC	CASSPQGANVLTF
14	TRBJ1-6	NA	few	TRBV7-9	TGTGCCAGCGCTAGTCGACAGTCCAATTCACCCCTCCACTTT	CASASRQSNSPLHF
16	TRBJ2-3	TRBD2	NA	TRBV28	TGTGCCAGCAGCCCAGCGGGGGGGATCCCAGGGGATACGCAGTATTTT	CASSPAGGIPGDTQYF
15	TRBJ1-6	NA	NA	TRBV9	TGTGCCAGCACCCGTGGAGGGGGAAGGAATTCACCCCTCCACTTT	CASTRGGGRNSPLHF
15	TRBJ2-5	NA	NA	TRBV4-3	TGCGCCAGCAGCCAAGATCTCTCAGGAAGAGAGACCCAGTACTTC	CASSQDLSGRETQYF
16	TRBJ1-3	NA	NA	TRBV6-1	TGTGCCAGCAGTGAGTTAGACAGGACTTCTGGAAACACCATATATTTT	CASSELDRTSGNTIYF
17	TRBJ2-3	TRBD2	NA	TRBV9	TGTGCCAGCAGCGTGGGAAGGGAGCGGGGGTACACAGATACGCAGTATTTT	CASSVGRERGYTDTQYF
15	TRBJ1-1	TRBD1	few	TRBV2	TGTGCCAGCAGTGAAGTGAGGACAGGGAACACTGAAGCTTTCTTT	CASSEVRTGNTEAFF
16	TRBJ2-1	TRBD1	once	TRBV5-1	TGCGCCAGCAGCTTGGCCGCGGGGACAGGGGGTAATGAGCAGTTCTTC	CASSLAAGTGGNEQFF
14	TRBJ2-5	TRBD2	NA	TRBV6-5	TGTGCCAGCAGTCCCCCGGGAGGGGGGAAGACCCAGTACTTC	CASSPPGGGKTQYF
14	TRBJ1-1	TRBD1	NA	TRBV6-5	TGTGCCAGCAGTTACGGGACAGGGGGCACTGAAGCTTTCTTT	CASSYGTGGTEAFF
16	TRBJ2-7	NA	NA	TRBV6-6	TGTGCCAGCAGTTACTCGCAGACAAAATTTACCTACGAGCAGTACTTC	CASSYSQTKFTYEQYF
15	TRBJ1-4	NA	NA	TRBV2	TGTGCCAGCAGTGATCGCAGCGCAACTAATGAAAAACTGTTTTTT	CASSDRSATNEKLFF
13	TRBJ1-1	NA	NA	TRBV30	TGTGCCTGGAGTCGTAGGGGTGACACTGAAGCTTTCTTT	CAWSRRGDTEAFF
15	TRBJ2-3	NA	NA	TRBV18	TGTGCCAGCTCACCAACGGGGGCAGGAACAGATACGCAGTATTTT	CASSPTGAGTDTQYF
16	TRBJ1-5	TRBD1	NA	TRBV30	TGTGCCTGGAGTCCCGGGGGCAGGGGGAACAATCAGCCCCAGCATTTT	CAWSPGGRGNNQPQHF
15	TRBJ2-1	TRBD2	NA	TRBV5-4	TGTGCCAGCAGCTTGCGACTAGCGGCATACAATGAGCAGTTCTTC	CASSLRLAAYNEQFF
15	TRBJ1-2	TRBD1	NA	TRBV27	TGTGCCAGCAGTTTAAGACAGGGCGTGGGGTATGGCTACACCTTC	CASSLRQGVGYGYTF
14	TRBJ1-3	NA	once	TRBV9	TGTGCCAGCAGCGTAGCTCGGGCTGGAAACACCATATATTTT	CASSVARAGNTIYF